These T cell receptor beta chains were read from a single sample in a study of OX40 agonist ivuxolimab in advanced cancers. The method was immunoSEQ multiplex PCR; TCRdb's version includes in-frame clones alone and lacks a portion of them. The sample includes fewer than 45,000 clones, 74% of them seen just once. Sequencing used CD4+ or CD8+ T cells sorted from blood, obtained in a trial of the OX40 agonist ivuxolimab. The receptors shown here come from an adult with an advanced solid tumor such as melanoma, head and neck, liver or kidney cancer. Both conserved end residues are part of each CDR3. Fields, in order: CDR3 length, clone size, D gene, V gene, J gene, CDR3 protein, CDR3 DNA. The D gene is left open where the match is weak. Only part of the rows carry a size: once, few, many, or a class if the clone is expanded.

12	.	.	TRBV29-1	TRBJ1-2	CSVEWRGEGYTF	TGCAGCGTTGAATGGAGGGGTGAAGGCTACACCTTC
14	.	.	TRBV9	TRBJ2-3	CASSPKAGYNTQYF	TGTGCCAGCAGCCCCAAGGCCGGGTATAATACGCAGTATTTT
12	.	.	TRBV19	TRBJ1-5	CASSMTDQPQHF	TGTGCCAGTAGTATGACGGATCAGCCCCAGCATTTT
15	.	TRBD1	TRBV18	TRBJ2-1	CASSLRQGSFNEQFF	TGTGCCAGCTCACTACGACAGGGATCCTTCAATGAGCAGTTCTTC
15	.	TRBD2	TRBV19	TRBJ2-5	CASSRSGGSLETQYF	TGTGCCAGTTCCCGGAGCGGGGGGAGTTTGGAGACCCAGTACTTC
14	.	.	TRBV2	TRBJ2-4	CASSDGLAKNIQYF	TGTGCCAGCAGTGACGGGCTAGCCAAAAACATTCAGTACTTC
12	.	.	TRBV25-1	TRBJ2-1	CASSELGNEQFF	TGTGCCAGCAGTGAATTGGGGAATGAGCAGTTCTTC
14	.	TRBD1	TRBV7-7	TRBJ2-5	CASSTGTGTETQYF	TGTGCCAGCAGCACAGGGACAGGGACTGAGACCCAGTACTTC
13	.	.	TRBV28	TRBJ2-5	CASSPPDLRAQYF	TGTGCCAGCAGCCCTCCTGACCTCAGGGCCCAGTACTTC
13	.	.	TRBV27	TRBJ1-1	CASSFTGNTEAFF	TGTGCCAGCAGTTTCACAGGGAACACTGAAGCTTTCTTT
14	.	TRBD1	TRBV5-1	TRBJ1-6	CASSLGDRTSPLHF	TGCGCCAGCAGCTTGGGGGACAGGACTTCACCCCTCCACTTT
13	.	.	TRBV7-2	TRBJ1-1	CASSLRKNTEAFF	TGTGCCAGCAGCTTACGCAAGAACACTGAAGCTTTCTTT
18	.	TRBD2	TRBV11-2	TRBJ2-1	CASSLLAGGPSSYNEQFF	TGTGCCAGCAGCTTGCTAGCGGGGGGCCCAAGCTCCTACAATGAGCAGTTCTTC
15	.	.	TRBV2	TRBJ1-6	CASRSGQTYNSPLHF	TGTGCCAGCAGGTCCGGACAGACCTATAATTCACCCCTCCACTTT
12	.	.	TRBV7-9	TRBJ1-2	CARPIGGLGYTF	TGTGCCAGACCTATCGGGGGGCTTGGCTACACCTTC
14	.	TRBD1	TRBV7-9	TRBJ1-2	CASSSNQGVAGYTF	TGTGCCAGCAGCTCCAACCAGGGGGTTGCTGGCTACACCTTC
14	.	.	TRBV30	TRBJ2-7	CAWSHGGTSYEQYF	TGTGCCTGGAGTCACGGAGGGACCTCCTACGAGCAGTACTTC
15	.	.	TRBV27	TRBJ2-5	CASSLSTGPQETQYF	TGTGCCAGCAGTTTATCGACAGGACCCCAAGAGACCCAGTACTTC
14	.	.	TRBV5-5	TRBJ1-2	CASSSSTGVYGYTF	TGTGCCAGCAGCTCGTCCACAGGCGTCTATGGCTACACCTTC
16	.	.	TRBV14	TRBJ1-1	CASSQLAWAGYTEAFF	TGTGCCAGCAGCCAGCTCGCTTGGGCAGGTTACACTGAAGCTTTCTTT
15	.	.	TRBV13	TRBJ1-1	CASSLGLQGIHEAFF	TGTGCCAGCAGCTTGGGATTACAGGGAATTCATGAAGCTTTCTTT
13	.	TRBD1	TRBV5-1	TRBJ1-2	CASSFDRDYGYTF	TGCGCCAGCAGCTTCGACAGGGACTATGGCTACACCTTC
15	.	TRBD1	TRBV19	TRBJ2-7	CASIGTGQAAYEQYF	TGTGCCAGTATTGGGACGGGACAGGCAGCCTACGAGCAGTACTTC
16	.	.	TRBV28	TRBJ2-2	CASSLSSGWGTGELFF	TGTGCCAGCAGTTTATCTTCAGGATGGGGCACCGGGGAGCTGTTTTTT
12	.	.	TRBV7-9	TRBJ1-1	CASSRDSPAAFF	TGTGCCAGCAGTCGGGACTCTCCAGCAGCTTTCTTT
16	.	TRBD2	TRBV7-6	TRBJ2-1	CASSLISGGTYNEQFF	TGTGCCAGCAGTCTTATTAGCGGGGGCACCTACAATGAGCAGTTCTTC
15	.	TRBD2	TRBV25-1	TRBJ2-3	CASSDSGGITDTQYF	TGTGCCAGCAGTGACAGCGGGGGGATCACAGATACGCAGTATTTT
14	.	.	TRBV27	TRBJ1-1	CASSLRDPTTEAFF	TGTGCCAGCAGTTTGCGGGACCCGACCACTGAAGCTTTCTTT
14	few	.	TRBV5-4	TRBJ1-5	CASSWIWSNQPQHF	TGTGCCAGCAGCTGGATATGGAGCAATCAGCCCCAGCATTTT
15	.	.	TRBV9	TRBJ2-5	CASSAGTGPQETQYF	TGTGCCAGCAGCGCTGGTACCGGGCCCCAAGAGACCCAGTACTTC
15	once	.	TRBV7-2	TRBJ1-2	CASSLDPGGRGGYTF	TGTGCCAGCAGCTTAGACCCCGGGGGAAGAGGGGGCTACACCTTC
15	.	.	TRBV2	TRBJ2-3	CASSLQGFRTDTQYF	TGTGCCAGCTCCTTACAGGGTTTCAGGACAGATACGCAGTATTTT
13	.	.	TRBV11-2	TRBJ2-7	CASSPTGGDEQYF	TGTGCCAGCAGCCCAACAGGGGGGGACGAGCAGTACTTC
13	.	.	TRBV7-2	TRBJ1-5	CASSLRGDQPQHF	TGTGCCAGCAGCTTAAGAGGAGATCAGCCCCAGCATTTT
15	.	.	TRBV19	TRBJ1-2	CASSPGGGRGYGYTF	TGTGCCAGTAGTCCTGGTGGGGGTCGCGGCTATGGCTACACCTTC
16	.	.	TRBV7-2	TRBJ1-1	CASSLVVFGGITEAFF	TGTGCCAGCAGCTTAGTAGTCTTTGGGGGTATCACTGAAGCTTTCTTT
15	.	.	TRBV9	TRBJ2-3	CASSVGTLSTDTQYF	TGTGCCAGCAGCGTCGGGACCCTCAGCACAGATACGCAGTATTTT
16	.	TRBD2	TRBV7-3	TRBJ2-3	CASSPRGGGRGDTQYF	TGTGCCAGCAGCCCAAGGGGTGGAGGGAGGGGAGATACGCAGTATTTT
14	.	.	TRBV28	TRBJ1-2	CASSFAPPVYGYTF	TGTGCCAGCAGTTTCGCCCCGCCGGTCTATGGCTACACCTTC
11	.	.	TRBV29-1	TRBJ2-1	CSVDPRGEQFF	TGCAGCGTTGACCCTAGGGGGGAGCAGTTCTTC
17	.	.	TRBV11-2	TRBJ2-3	CASSPYYSMGGVDTQYF	TGTGCCAGCAGCCCATACTACTCGATGGGGGGTGTAGATACGCAGTATTTT
15	.	.	TRBV4-1	TRBJ1-3	CASSQGFGSGNTIYF	TGCGCCAGCAGCCAAGGATTCGGTTCTGGAAACACCATATATTTT